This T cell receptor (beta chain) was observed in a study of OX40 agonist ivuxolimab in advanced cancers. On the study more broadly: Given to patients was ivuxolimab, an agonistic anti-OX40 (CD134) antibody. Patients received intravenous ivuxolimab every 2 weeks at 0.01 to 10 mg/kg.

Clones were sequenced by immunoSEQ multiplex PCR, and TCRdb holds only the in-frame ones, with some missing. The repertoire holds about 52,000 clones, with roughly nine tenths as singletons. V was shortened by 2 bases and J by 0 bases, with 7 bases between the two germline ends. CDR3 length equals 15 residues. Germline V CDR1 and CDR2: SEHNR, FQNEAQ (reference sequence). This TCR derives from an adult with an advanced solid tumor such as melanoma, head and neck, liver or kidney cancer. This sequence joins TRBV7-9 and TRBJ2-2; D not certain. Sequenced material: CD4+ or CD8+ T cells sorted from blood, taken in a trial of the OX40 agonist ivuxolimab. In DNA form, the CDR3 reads TGTGCCAGCAGCTTACTGCCACCGAACACCGGGGAGCTGTTTTTT. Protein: CASSLLPPNTGELFF.